This T cell receptor (beta chain) stems from a study of cytomegalovirus exposure and HLA in healthy donors. Study results and limitations: Researchers catalogued roughly 150 TCR beta chains as cytomegalovirus-associated. CMV antigen specificity was confirmed in vitro for a few CMV-associated chains.

Separation from the approximately 690-subject first cohort characterized the roughly 130-subject validation cohort, to which the donors belonged. Profiled with immunoSEQ multiplex PCR; TCRdb holds only in-frame clones, not every one. The sample contains tens of thousands of clones, around 95% of which appear only once. Points on this clone: Its target is unknown.

After removal of 3 bases from V and 6 bases from J, the junction contained 14 bases not matched to a gene. Germline V gene sequence: CDR1 MGHRA, CDR2 YSYEKL. The CDR3 is 18 amino acids. Sequencing was carried out using PBMCs. The genes are TRBV4-1 and TRBJ2-3, with 11 bases aligning to TRBD2. The sequence was obtained from a young man in good health and CMV-seropositive. The CDR3 nucleotides read TGCGCCAGCAGCCAGGTGGGGACTAGCGGAGGTCGGGGTGATACGCAGTATTTT. Translated, it gives CASSQVGTSGGRGDTQYF.